The clone carrying this T cell receptor beta chain came up a few times. What it binds is not known. This specimen comes from a study of response to subunit inactivated influenza vaccine. Whole-study findings and limits: Authors suggested that a seasonal influenza vaccination recruits few new T cells each time.

One entry per CDR3 protein, called by TCRdb with MiXCR from the RT-PCR reads. The table includes 550,000 to 800,000 distinct CDR3 sequences, more than 15% detected once. The junction had 7 bases not matched to a gene; V was cut back by 6 bases and J by 1 base. The CDR3 totals 16 residues. Per the germline V gene, CDR1 is ENHRY and CDR2 is SYGVKD. The chain combines TRBV10-3 with TRBJ2-5, with 11 bases fitting TRBD2. Here the sequenced sample was PBMCs from blood, taken roughly 13 days after vaccination. This receptor was taken from a man aged 50-60 years who received an inactivated influenza vaccine. The CDR3 spells CAIRTRTSGGQETQYF. In DNA form, the CDR3 reads TGTGCCATCAGGACCCGCACTAGCGGGGGCCAAGAGACCCAGTACTTC.